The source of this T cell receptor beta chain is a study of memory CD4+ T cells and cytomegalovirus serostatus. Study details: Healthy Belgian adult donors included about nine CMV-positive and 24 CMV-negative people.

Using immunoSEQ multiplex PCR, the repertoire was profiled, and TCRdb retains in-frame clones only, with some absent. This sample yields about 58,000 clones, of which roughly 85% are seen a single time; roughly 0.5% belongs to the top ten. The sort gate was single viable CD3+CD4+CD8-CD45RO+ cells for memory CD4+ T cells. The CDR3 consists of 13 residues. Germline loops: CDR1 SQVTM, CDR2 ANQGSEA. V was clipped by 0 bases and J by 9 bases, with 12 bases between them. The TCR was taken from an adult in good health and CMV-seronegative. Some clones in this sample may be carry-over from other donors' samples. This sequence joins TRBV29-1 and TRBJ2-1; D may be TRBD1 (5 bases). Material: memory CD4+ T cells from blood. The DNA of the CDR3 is TGCAGCGTTGAAGATCCAGGGATTAGTGAGCAGTTCTTC. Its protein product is CSVEDPGISEQFF.